A single T cell receptor beta chain is shown here with its context. Here immunoSEQ multiplex PCR was the method, and the copy in TCRdb shows in-frame clones only, minus some. The table includes approximately 44,000 clones, about 90% detected once. These data originate in a study of T cell changes during pregnancy in multiple sclerosis. V trimming: 3 bases; J trimming: 3 bases; junction bases outside the gene matches: 7. CDR3 length equals 15 residues. From germline, CDR1 is GTSNPN and CDR2 SVGIG (reference sequence). The origin of this receptor is a female donor with multiple sclerosis, enrolled in a pregnancy study. The sample in question was CD4+ T cells from peripheral blood mononuclear cells, obtained before pregnancy. The chain combines TRBV30 with TRBJ2-1, with 8 nucleotides matching TRBD1. The CDR3 region has the DNA TGTGCCTGGAGGGTCAGGGGGCTGGGCTACAATGAGCAGTTCTTC. Translation: CAWRVRGLGYNEQFF.